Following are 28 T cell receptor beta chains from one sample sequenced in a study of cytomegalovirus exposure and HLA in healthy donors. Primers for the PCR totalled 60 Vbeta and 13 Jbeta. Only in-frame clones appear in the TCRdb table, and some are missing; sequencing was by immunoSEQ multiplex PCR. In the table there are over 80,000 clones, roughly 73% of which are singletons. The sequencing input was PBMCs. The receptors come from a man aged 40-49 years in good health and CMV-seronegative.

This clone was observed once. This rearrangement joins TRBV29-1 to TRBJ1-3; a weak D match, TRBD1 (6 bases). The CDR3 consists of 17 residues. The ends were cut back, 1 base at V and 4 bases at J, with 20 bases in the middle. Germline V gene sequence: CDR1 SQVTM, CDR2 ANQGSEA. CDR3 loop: CSVEVEAGALSGNTIYF. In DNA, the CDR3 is TGCAGCGTTGAAGTGGAGGCAGGGGCGCTAAGCGGAAACACCATATATTTT.

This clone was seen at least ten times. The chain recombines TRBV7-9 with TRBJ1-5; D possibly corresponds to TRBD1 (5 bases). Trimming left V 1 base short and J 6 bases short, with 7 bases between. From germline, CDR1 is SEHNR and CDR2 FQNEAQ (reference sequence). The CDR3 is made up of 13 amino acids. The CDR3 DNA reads TGTGCCAGCAGCTTAGGCGGGGGTCAGCCCCAGCATTTT. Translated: CASSLGGGQPQHF.

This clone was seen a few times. CDR3 loop: CASSTNRVENTEAFF. DNA for the CDR3: TGCGCCAGCAGCACCAACAGGGTCGAGAACACTGAAGCTTTCTTT. The V call is TRBV5-1, the J call TRBJ1-1; possibly TRBD1 for D (6 bases). Per the germline V gene, CDR1 is SGHRS and CDR2 is YFSETQ. The CDR3 length is 15 residues. The V and J ends lost 4 bases and 1 base respectively, with 14 bases between them.

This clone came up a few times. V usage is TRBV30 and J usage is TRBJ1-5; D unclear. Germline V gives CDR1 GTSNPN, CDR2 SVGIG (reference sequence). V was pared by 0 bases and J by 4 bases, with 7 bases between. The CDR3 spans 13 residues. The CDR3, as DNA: TGTGCCTGGAGTGTAACCGGTAATCAGCCCCAGCATTTT. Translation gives CAWSVTGNQPQHF.

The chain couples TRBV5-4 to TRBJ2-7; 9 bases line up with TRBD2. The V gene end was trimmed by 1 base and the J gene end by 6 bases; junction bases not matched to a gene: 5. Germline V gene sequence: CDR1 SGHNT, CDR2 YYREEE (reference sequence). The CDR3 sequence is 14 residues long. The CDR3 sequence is CASSLRGGVSEQYF. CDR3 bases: TGTGCCAGCAGCTTGCGCGGGGGGGTTAGCGAGCAGTACTTC. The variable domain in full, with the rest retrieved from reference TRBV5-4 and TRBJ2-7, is ETGVTQSPTHLIKTRGQQVTLRCSSQSGHNTVSWYQQALGQGPQFIFQYYREEENGRGNFPPRFSGLQFPNYSSELNVNALELDDSALYLCASSLRGGVSEQYFGPGTRLTVT.

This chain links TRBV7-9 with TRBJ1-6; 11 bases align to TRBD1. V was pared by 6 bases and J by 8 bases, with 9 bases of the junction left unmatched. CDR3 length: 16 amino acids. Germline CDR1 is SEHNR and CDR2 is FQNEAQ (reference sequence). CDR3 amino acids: CASRGTGGSYDSPLHF. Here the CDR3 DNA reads TGTGCCAGCAGAGGGACAGGGGGATCGTACGATTCACCCCTCCACTTT.

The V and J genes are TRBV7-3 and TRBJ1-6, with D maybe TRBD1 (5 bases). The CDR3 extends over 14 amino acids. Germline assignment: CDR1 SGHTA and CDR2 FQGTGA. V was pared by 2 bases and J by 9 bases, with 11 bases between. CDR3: CASSLGGSGSPLHF. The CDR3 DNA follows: TGTGCCAGCAGCTTAGGGGGGTCAGGTTCACCCCTCCACTTT.

The CDR3 loop is CASSTQGNGGYTF. The CDR3 DNA sequence: TGTGCCAGCAGTACTCAGGGCAATGGTGGCTACACCTTC. The chain combines TRBV25-1 with TRBJ1-2, with a tentative D call TRBD1 (5 bases). Germline CDR1 and CDR2: MGHDK and SYGVNS. The CDR3 is 13 amino acids. The V gene lost 5 bases and the J gene lost 7 bases, with 14 bases spanning the gap.

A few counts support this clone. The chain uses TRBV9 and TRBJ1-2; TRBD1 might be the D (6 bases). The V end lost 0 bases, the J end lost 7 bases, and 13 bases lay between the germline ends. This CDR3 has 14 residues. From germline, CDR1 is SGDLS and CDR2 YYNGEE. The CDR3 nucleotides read TGTGCCAGCAGCGTAGCTACAGGGAAGGCTGGCTACACCTTC. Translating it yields CASSVATGKAGYTF.

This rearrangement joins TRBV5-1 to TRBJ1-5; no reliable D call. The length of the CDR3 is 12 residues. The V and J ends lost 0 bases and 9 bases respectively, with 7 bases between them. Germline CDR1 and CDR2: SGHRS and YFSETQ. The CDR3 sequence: CASSLDVGPQHF. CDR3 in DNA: TGCGCCAGCAGCTTGGACGTCGGGCCCCAGCATTTT.

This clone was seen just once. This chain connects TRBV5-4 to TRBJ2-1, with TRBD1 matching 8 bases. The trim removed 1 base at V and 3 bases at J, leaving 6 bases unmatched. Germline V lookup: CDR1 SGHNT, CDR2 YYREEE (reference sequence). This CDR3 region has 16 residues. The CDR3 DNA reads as TGTGCCAGCAGCTTGAGTACAGGGGGGATCTACAATGAGCAGTTCTTC. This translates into CASSLSTGGIYNEQFF.

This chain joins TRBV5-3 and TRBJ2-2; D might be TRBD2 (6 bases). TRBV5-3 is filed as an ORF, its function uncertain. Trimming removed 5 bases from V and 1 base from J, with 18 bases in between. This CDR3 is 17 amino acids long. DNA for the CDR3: TGTGCCAGAAGACTACGCATCCCGGGACTGAACACCGGGGAGCTGTTTTTT. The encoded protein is CARRLRIPGLNTGELFF.

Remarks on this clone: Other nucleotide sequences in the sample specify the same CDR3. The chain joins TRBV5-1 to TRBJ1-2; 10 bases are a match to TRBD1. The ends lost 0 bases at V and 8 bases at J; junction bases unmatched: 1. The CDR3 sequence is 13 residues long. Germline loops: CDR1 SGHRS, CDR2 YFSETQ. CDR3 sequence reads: CASSLGQGAGYTF. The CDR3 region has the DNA TGCGCCAGCAGCTTGGGACAGGGGGCCGGCTACACCTTC. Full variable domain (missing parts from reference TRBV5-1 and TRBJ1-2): KAGVTQTPRYLIKTRGQQVTLSCSPISGHRSVSWYQQTPGQGLQFLFEYFSETQRNKGNFPGRFSGRQFSNSRSEMNVSTLELGDSALYLCASSLGQGAGYTFGSGTRLTVV.

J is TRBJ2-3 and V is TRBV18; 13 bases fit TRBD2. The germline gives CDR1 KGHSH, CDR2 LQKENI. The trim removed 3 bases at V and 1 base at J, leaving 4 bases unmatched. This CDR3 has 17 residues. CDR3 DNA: TGTGCCAGCTCACCGAGAGGACTAGCGGGGGGCACAGATACGCAGTATTTT. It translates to CASSPRGLAGGTDTQYF.

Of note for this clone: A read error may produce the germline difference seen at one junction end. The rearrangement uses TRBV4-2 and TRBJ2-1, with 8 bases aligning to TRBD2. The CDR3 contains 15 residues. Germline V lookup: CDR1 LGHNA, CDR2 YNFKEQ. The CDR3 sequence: CASRQDGTRLGSQFF. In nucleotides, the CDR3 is TGTGCCAGCAGACAAGACGGGACTAGATTAGGGTCGCAGTTCTTC.

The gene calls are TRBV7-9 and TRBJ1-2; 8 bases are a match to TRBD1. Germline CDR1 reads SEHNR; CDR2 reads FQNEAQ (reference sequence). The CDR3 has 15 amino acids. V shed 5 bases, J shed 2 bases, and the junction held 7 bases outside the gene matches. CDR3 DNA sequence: TGTGCCAGCAGCCTCACTGGACAGGGCAACTATGGCTACACCTTC. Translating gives CASSLTGQGNYGYTF.

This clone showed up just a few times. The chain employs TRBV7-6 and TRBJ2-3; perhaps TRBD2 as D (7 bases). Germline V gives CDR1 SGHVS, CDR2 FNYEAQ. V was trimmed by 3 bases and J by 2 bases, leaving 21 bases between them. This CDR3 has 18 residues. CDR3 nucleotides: TGTGCCAGCAGCTTGCTGGCGGGGGCCAAGGAAATCACAGATACGCAGTATTTT. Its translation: CASSLLAGAKEITDTQYF.

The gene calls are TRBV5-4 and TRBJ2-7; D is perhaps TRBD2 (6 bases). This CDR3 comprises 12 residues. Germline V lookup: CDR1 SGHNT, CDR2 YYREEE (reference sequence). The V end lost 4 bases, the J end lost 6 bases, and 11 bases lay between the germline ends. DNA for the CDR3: TGTGCCAGCAGCGCGCGGGGTCTCGAGCAGTACTTC. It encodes CASSARGLEQYF.

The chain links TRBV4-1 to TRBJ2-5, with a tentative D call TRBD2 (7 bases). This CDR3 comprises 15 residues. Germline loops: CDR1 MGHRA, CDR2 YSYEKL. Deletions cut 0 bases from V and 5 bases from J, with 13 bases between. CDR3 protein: CASSQDPGGRETQYF. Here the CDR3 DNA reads TGCGCCAGCAGCCAAGATCCGGGGGGCCGGGAGACCCAGTACTTC.

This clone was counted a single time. This CDR3 reads CASSSRTSSTQYF. The CDR3 DNA reads as TGTGCCAGCAGTTCTAGGACTTCCAGTACGCAGTATTTT. The chain uses TRBV6-6 and TRBJ2-3; a weak D match, TRBD2 (5 bases). Per germline, CDR1 MNHNY and CDR2 SVGAGI (reference sequence). Trimming stripped 4 bases from V and 8 bases from J, with 13 bases between. This CDR3 region has 13 residues.

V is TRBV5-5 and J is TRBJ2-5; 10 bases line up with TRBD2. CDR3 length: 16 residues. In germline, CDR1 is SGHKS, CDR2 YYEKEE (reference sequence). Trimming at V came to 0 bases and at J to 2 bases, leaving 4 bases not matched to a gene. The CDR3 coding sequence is TGTGCCAGCAGCTTGGTCCTAGCGGGGGCTCAAGAGACCCAGTACTTC. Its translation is CASSLVLAGAQETQYF.

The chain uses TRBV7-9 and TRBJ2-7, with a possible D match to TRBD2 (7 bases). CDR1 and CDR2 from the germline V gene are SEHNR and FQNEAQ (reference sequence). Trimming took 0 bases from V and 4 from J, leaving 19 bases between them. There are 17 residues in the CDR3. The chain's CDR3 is CASSLALRSRGGYEQYF. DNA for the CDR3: TGTGCCAGCAGCTTAGCGCTACGATCGAGGGGGGGATACGAGCAGTACTTC.

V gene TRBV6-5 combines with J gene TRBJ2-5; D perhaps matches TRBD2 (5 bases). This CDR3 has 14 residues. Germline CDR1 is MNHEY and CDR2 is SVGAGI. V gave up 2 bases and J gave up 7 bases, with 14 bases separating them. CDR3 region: CASSYGEMEGTQYF. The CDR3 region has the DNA TGTGCCAGCAGTTACGGGGAGATGGAAGGGACCCAGTACTTC.

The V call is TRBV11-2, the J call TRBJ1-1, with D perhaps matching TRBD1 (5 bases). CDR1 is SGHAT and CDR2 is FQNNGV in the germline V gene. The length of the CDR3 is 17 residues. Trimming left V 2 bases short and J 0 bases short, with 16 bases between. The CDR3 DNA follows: TGTGCCAGCAGCTTAAGGCGGGACGGAAATTTGAACACTGAAGCTTTCTTT. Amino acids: CASSLRRDGNLNTEAFF.

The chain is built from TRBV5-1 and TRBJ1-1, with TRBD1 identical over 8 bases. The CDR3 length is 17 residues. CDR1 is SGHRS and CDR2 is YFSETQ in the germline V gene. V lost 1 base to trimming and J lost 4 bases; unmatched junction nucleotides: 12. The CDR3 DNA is TGCGCCAGCAGCTTGTTGGCAGGGGGCGCGGTTGGCACTGAAGCTTTCTTT. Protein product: CASSLLAGGAVGTEAFF.

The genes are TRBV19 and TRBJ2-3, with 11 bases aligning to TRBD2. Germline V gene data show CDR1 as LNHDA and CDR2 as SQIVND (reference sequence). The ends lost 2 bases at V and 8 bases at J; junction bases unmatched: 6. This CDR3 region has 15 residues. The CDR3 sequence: CASSILAGGPGTQYF. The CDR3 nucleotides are TGTGCCAGTAGTATACTAGCGGGGGGTCCAGGTACGCAGTATTTT.

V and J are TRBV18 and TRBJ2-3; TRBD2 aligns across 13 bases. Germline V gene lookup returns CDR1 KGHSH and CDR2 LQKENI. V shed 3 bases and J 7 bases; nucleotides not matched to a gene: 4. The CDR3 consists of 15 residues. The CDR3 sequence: CASSPGLAGHNTQYF. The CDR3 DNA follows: TGTGCCAGCTCACCGGGACTAGCGGGGCATAATACGCAGTATTTT. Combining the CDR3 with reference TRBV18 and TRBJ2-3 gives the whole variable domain NAGVMQNPRHLVRRRGQEARLRCSPMKGHSHVYWYRQLPEEGLKFMVYLQKENIIDESGMPKERFSAEFPKEGPSILRIQQVVRGDSAAYFCASSPGLAGHNTQYFGPGTRLTVL.

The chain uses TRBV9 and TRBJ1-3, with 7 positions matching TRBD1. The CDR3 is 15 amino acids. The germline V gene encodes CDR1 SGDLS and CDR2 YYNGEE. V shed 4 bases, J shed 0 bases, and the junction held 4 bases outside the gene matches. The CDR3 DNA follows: TGTGCCAGCAGCCCAGGGGACAGCTCTGGAAACACCATATATTTT. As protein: CASSPGDSSGNTIYF.